This is a list of T cell receptor beta chains from one sample in a study of T cell repertoires in cytomegalovirus infection. Each CDR3 protein is one row after TCRdb ran MiXCR on the reads. The table includes 250,000 to 300,000 distinct CDR3 sequences, about 25% detected once. The specimen was PBMCs. Receptors were obtained from a human donor in good health (CMV status not recorded). Some clones in this sample may be carry-over from other donors' samples. The CDR3 runs from the conserved cysteine through the conserved F or W. The D gene is left open where the match is weak. Clone size is given for some rows only: seen once, a few or many times, or a class if the clone is expanded.

J | size | D | V | DNA | CDR3
TRBJ2-1 | few | NA | TRBV20-1 | TGCAGTGCTAGACCCGGGGGTCGCTCCTACAATGAGCAGTTCTTC | CSARPGGRSYNEQFF
TRBJ1-4 | many | NA | TRBV7-2 | TGTGCCAGCAGCTCCCGGCCCTCTGGGCGCTATGAAAAACTGTTTTTT | CASSSRPSGRYEKLFF
TRBJ1-5 | NA | NA | TRBV12-3/TRBV12-4 | TGTGCCAGCAGTCGTAGTTACAATCAGCCCCAGCATTTT | CASSRSYNQPQHF
TRBJ2-2 | NA | NA | TRBV20-1 | TGCAGTGCTAGAGATGCCGGGGGGCCCCCCGGGGAGCTGTTTTTT | CSARDAGGPPGELFF
TRBJ2-7 | NA | NA | TRBV11-2 | TGTGCCAGCAGCGCATTACAGGGTGGGCCTTACGAGCAGTACTTC | CASSALQGGPYEQYF
TRBJ1-3 | NA | NA | TRBV7-6 | TGTGCCAGCAGCTTAGAGCATAACAGGGAGGGTGGAAACACCATATATTTT | CASSLEHNREGGNTIYF
TRBJ1-5 | NA | NA | TRBV10-3 | TGTGCCATCAGTGATTCGGGGGGAGGGCAGCCCCAGCATTTT | CAISDSGGGQPQHF
TRBJ2-3 | few | TRBD2 | TRBV7-2 | TGTGCCAGCAGCTTCGGTTCCGGGAGGGCCCAGGGGTCGCAGTATTTT | CASSFGSGRAQGSQYF
TRBJ1-2 | NA | NA | TRBV5-5 | TGTGCCAGCAGCTGGGTGAGGGAGAGCTATGGCTACACCTTC | CASSWVRESYGYTF
TRBJ2-1 | many | TRBD1 | TRBV7-6 | TGTGCCAGCAGCCCCCGGGACAGGGTGTACAATGAGCAGTTCTTC | CASSPRDRVYNEQFF
TRBJ2-7 | few | NA | TRBV7-2 | TGTGCCAGCAGCTACCGCGAGGTCAGCGAGCAGTACTTC | CASSYREVSEQYF
TRBJ2-7 | few | NA | TRBV2 | TGTGCCAGCCGTGGGACCCCAGCCTACGAGCAGTACTTC | CASRGTPAYEQYF
TRBJ2-7 | few | NA | TRBV10-3 | TGTGCCATCAGTGAGTCGGGGGTGAGCTCCTACGAGCAGTACTTC | CAISESGVSSYEQYF
TRBJ2-7 | few | NA | TRBV7-2 | TGTGCCAGCAGCCGAGATAGCGGAGTTAGCTCCTACGAGCAGTACTTC | CASSRDSGVSSYEQYF
TRBJ2-5 | few | TRBD1 | TRBV28 | TGTGCCAGCAGCGTTCCGGGACAGGGGGAAGAGACCCAGTACTTC | CASSVPGQGEETQYF
TRBJ2-4 | many | NA | TRBV7-2 | TGTGCCAGTACCGCAATAGCCAAAAACATTCAGTACTTC | CASTAIAKNIQYF
TRBJ2-7 | few | NA | TRBV19 | TGTGCCAGTGCCCGGCGGCCGGAGCTCTACGAGCAGTACTTC | CASARRPELYEQYF
TRBJ2-3 | NA | NA | TRBV7-2 | TGTGCCAGCAGCCACGGGACTAGCACAGATACGCAGTATTTT | CASSHGTSTDTQYF
TRBJ2-1 | few | TRBD2 | TRBV11-2 | TGTGCCAGCAGCTCAATTAGCGGGAGGGGTTACAATGAGCAGTTCTTC | CASSSISGRGYNEQFF
TRBJ1-1 | few | NA | TRBV11-2 | TGTGCCAGCAGCTTATGGGGGGGCGAGACGGCTTTCTTT | CASSLWGGETAFF
TRBJ1-1 | NA | NA | TRBV12-3/TRBV12-4 | TGTGCCAGCAGGCGCCCCCAGGCAAGGGGCACTGAAGCTTTCTTT | CASRRPQARGTEAFF
TRBJ1-5 | NA | NA | TRBV11-2 | TGTGCCAGCAGCTTATTTGCGGGAGATCAGCCCCAGCATTTT | CASSLFAGDQPQHF
TRBJ2-4 | NA | TRBD1 | TRBV20-1 | TGCAGTGCACGGACAGGCGAGATCGGACTGGATCAGTACTTC | CSARTGEIGLDQYF
TRBJ2-5 | once | NA | TRBV4-1 | TGCGCCAGCAGCCAAGCTAATGTCCGGGAGACCCAGTACTTC | CASSQANVRETQYF
TRBJ1-1 | NA | NA | TRBV20-1 | TGCAGTGCACCACAGGGCGGCACTGAAGCTTTCTTT | CSAPQGGTEAFF
TRBJ1-5 | NA | TRBD1 | TRBV6-1 | TGTGCCAGCAGCCGAGTGGACAGGGGGCGAAGTAATCAGCCCCAGCATTTT | CASSRVDRGRSNQPQHF
TRBJ2-6 | many | NA | TRBV19 | TGTGCCAGTAGCGCAGACCGACGATCCTCTGGGGCCAACGTCCTGACTTTC | CASSADRRSSGANVLTF
TRBJ2-7 | few | NA | TRBV28 | TGTGCCAGCAGCCGGACTCAGAGGGAGCAGTACTTC | CASSRTQREQYF
TRBJ2-3 | once | NA | TRBV27 | TGTGCCAGCAGTTCCCCTATGGCCGATACGCAGTATTTT | CASSSPMADTQYF
TRBJ1-4 | few | TRBD1 | TRBV15 | TGTGCCACCAGCAGAGATCCAGGGGGCGGCGAAAAACTGTTTTTT | CATSRDPGGGEKLFF
TRBJ2-7 | NA | NA | TRBV15 | TGTGCCACCAGCAGAGATCTCGACGGGGAAGAGCAGTACTTC | CATSRDLDGEEQYF
TRBJ1-2 | NA | TRBD1 | TRBV29-1 | TGCAGCGTTCCCGACAGGGGGCTTGTCTATGGCTACACCTTC | CSVPDRGLVYGYTF
TRBJ2-7 | NA | TRBD1 | TRBV30 | TGTGCCCACGATCGGCAGGGGGCTACCTACGAGCAGTACTTC | CAHDRQGATYEQYF
TRBJ2-1 | many | NA | TRBV12-3/TRBV12-4 | TGTGCCACTTCGTATCCCTCAGGGAGGCTCTTC | CATSYPSGRLF
TRBJ1-3 | NA | NA | TRBV6-2/TRBV6-3 | TGTGCCAGCAGTTACGGGGGACGATCCTCTGGAAACACCATATATTTT | CASSYGGRSSGNTIYF
TRBJ2-5 | NA | NA | TRBV2 | TGTGCCAGCGCCGGGTCACAAGAGACCCAGTACTTC | CASAGSQETQYF
TRBJ1-1 | many | NA | TRBV28 | TGTGCCAGCAGCTATGCGGGACAACTCACTGAAGCTTTCTTT | CASSYAGQLTEAFF
TRBJ2-1 | NA | TRBD1 | TRBV10-2 | TGCGCCAGCAGCCACACCCACCCGGGACAGGGGAAAAATGAGCAGTTCTTC | CASSHTHPGQGKNEQFF
TRBJ2-7 | many | NA | TRBV12-3/TRBV12-4 | TGTGCCAGCAGTCCGGGACGCCCTCCTGTCTCCTACGAGCAGTACTTC | CASSPGRPPVSYEQYF
TRBJ1-4 | many | TRBD1 | TRBV7-2 | TGTGCCAGCAGCAGGGCCTGGACAGGGGACATAGGGGAAAAACTGTTTTTT | CASSRAWTGDIGEKLFF
TRBJ2-5 | NA | TRBD1 | TRBV29-1 | TGCAGCGTGGGGGGACAGGGTCAAGAGACCCAGTACTTC | CSVGGQGQETQYF
TRBJ1-2 | many | NA | TRBV12-3/TRBV12-4 | TGTGCCAGCAGTTTAATGGCAAGGCGTGGTGGCTACACCTTC | CASSLMARRGGYTF
TRBJ1-1 | few | NA | TRBV29-1 | TGCAGCGTTGAGAAAGGGACTAACACTGAAGCTTTCTTT | CSVEKGTNTEAFF
TRBJ2-3 | NA | NA | TRBV20-1 | TGCAGTGCTAGAGTGCCCGGGGGAACGGGTAGCACAGATACGCAGTATTTT | CSARVPGGTGSTDTQYF
TRBJ1-2 | many | NA | TRBV7-2 | TGTGCCAGCAGCTTACTTCAGGACTATGGCTACACCTTC | CASSLLQDYGYTF
TRBJ2-3 | few | NA | TRBV7-3 | TGTGCCAGCAGCTCCCTCGGGAACACAGATACGCAGTATTTT | CASSSLGNTDTQYF
TRBJ2-1 | NA | TRBD2 | TRBV6-2/TRBV6-3 | TGTGCCAGCAGTTACTCTCCGGGACTAGCGGGAGGTGTTTCCTACAATGAGCAGTTCTTC | CASSYSPGLAGGVSYNEQFF
TRBJ2-1 | NA | TRBD2 | TRBV20-1 | TGCAGTGCTAGAGCGTTACTAGCGGGCCAATACAATGAGCAGTTCTTC | CSARALLAGQYNEQFF
TRBJ2-1 | many | NA | TRBV7-2 | TGTGCCAGCAGGTTAGACAGCGGAAGCTCCTACAATGAGCAGTTCTTC | CASRLDSGSSYNEQFF
TRBJ2-7 | many | NA | TRBV7-2 | TGTGCCAGCAGCACGGAGATTCGGGCCTACGAGCAGTACTTC | CASSTEIRAYEQYF
TRBJ2-5 | NA | TRBD1 | TRBV28 | TGTGCCAGCAGGGCCGGGGGACAGGGGATGGAGACCCAGTACTTC | CASRAGGQGMETQYF
TRBJ1-2 | NA | NA | TRBV4-3 | TGCGCCAGCAGCCAAGGGCAGACCGGGATCTATGGCTACACCTTC | CASSQGQTGIYGYTF
TRBJ1-1 | NA | NA | TRBV28 | TGTGCCAGCAGTTTGGGATCGGGTATCAACACTGAAGCTTTCTTT | CASSLGSGINTEAFF
TRBJ2-5 | NA | NA | TRBV10-3 | TGTGCCATCAGATCCTCCCCTGGAGAGGCGACCCAGTACTTC | CAIRSSPGEATQYF
TRBJ2-5 | many | TRBD2 | TRBV7-2 | TGTGCCAGCAGCTTAAAAATGGGGACTAGCGGGACGCTCGTCCAGTACTTC | CASSLKMGTSGTLVQYF
TRBJ1-1 | few | NA | TRBV12-3/TRBV12-4 | TGTGCCAGCAGCAGGGGAAAAGAGACTGAAGCTTTCTTT | CASSRGKETEAFF
TRBJ1-5 | few | NA | TRBV6-1 | TGTGCCAGCAGTCCACTCCGGGACTCTACGGGGCCCCAGCATTTT | CASSPLRDSTGPQHF
TRBJ2-4 | NA | NA | TRBV29-1 | TGCAGCGTTGAGGGGGGTAGCATTCAGTACTTC | CSVEGGSIQYF